This is a list of T cell receptor beta chains from one sample in a study of T cell responses to AZD1222 COVID-19 vaccine. Profiling relied on immunoSEQ multiplex PCR, and the TCRdb table lists in-frame clones only, not all of them. The table shows 130,000 or so clones, with less than 95% occurring only once. The input for sequencing was peripheral blood, taken 28 days after the second dose of the MenACWY control vaccine. The receptors derive from an adult who received the MenACWY meningococcal vaccine as a control. CDR3s include the opening cysteine and the closing phenylalanine or tryptophan. The D gene is left open where the match is weak. Clone size is stated in some rows and not others, as once, few, many or a class when expanded.

abundance | d_gene | j_gene | v_gene | CDR3nt | CDR3aa
. | . | TRBJ1-2 | TRBV28 | TGTGCCAGCAGTCGGGGGTACGGCTATGGCTACACCTTC | CASSRGYGYGYTF
. | . | TRBJ1-2 | TRBV27 | TGTGCCAGCAGTTTATCGGGGGGTAAGGGAAACTATGGCTACACCTTC | CASSLSGGKGNYGYTF
. | TRBD2 | TRBJ2-5 | TRBV30 | TGTGCCTGGAGTCCCGGACTAGCGGGGGGGCAGGTTCGAGAGACCCAGTACTTC | CAWSPGLAGGQVRETQYF
. | . | TRBJ1-2 | TRBV6-4 | TGTGCCAGCAGTGACTCGAACGGGGGTTATGGCTACACCTTC | CASSDSNGGYGYTF
. | . | TRBJ2-3 | TRBV2 | TGTGCCAGCAGTCCCGCCATCCCCGATACGCAGTATTTT | CASSPAIPDTQYF
. | TRBD1 | TRBJ1-2 | TRBV2 | TGTGCCAGCAACCGGGACAGAGATGGCTACACCTTC | CASNRDRDGYTF
. | . | TRBJ1-4 | TRBV19 | TGTGCCAGTAGTGGGGGTTTGCCGGTGGAAAAACTGTTTTTT | CASSGGLPVEKLFF
. | TRBD2 | TRBJ2-2 | TRBV5-1 | TGCGCCAGCAGCTTGGGACCCCTAGCGGGAGTGGGGACCGGGGAGCTGTTTTTT | CASSLGPLAGVGTGELFF
. | . | TRBJ1-3 | TRBV28 | TGTGCCAGCAGTTTTTTCGTCTCTGGAAACACCATATATTTT | CASSFFVSGNTIYF
. | . | TRBJ1-1 | TRBV7-8 | TGTGCCAGCAGCTTAGAGGGTTTCACTGAAGCTTTCTTT | CASSLEGFTEAFF
. | TRBD1 | TRBJ2-1 | TRBV28 | TGTGCCAGCAGTTCCGTGGACAGGGAGTTTGGTGAGCAGTTCTTC | CASSSVDREFGEQFF
. | TRBD1 | TRBJ1-6 | TRBV5-6 | TGTGCCAGCAAGACGACAGGGGGTGTCTCACCCCTCCACTTT | CASKTTGGVSPLHF
. | TRBD1 | TRBJ1-3 | TRBV18 | TGTGCCAGCTCACCAAAGACAGGGGCGGCTGGAAACACCATATATTTT | CASSPKTGAAGNTIYF
once | TRBD2 | TRBJ2-5 | TRBV5-1 | TGCGCCAGCAGCTTGACTAGCGGACAAGAGACCCAGTACTTC | CASSLTSGQETQYF
. | . | TRBJ1-5 | TRBV20-1 | TGCAGTGCTTCCCACCCCCAGCATTTT | CSASHPQHF
. | TRBD1 | TRBJ2-3 | TRBV19 | TGTGCCACCCTCGGACAGGGGATCACAGATACGCAGTATTTT | CATLGQGITDTQYF
. | . | TRBJ1-5 | TRBV7-6 | TGTGCCAGCAGCCAAAGGATCAGACAGATCTATAGCAATCAGCCCCAGCATTTT | CASSQRIRQIYSNQPQHF
. | TRBD1 | TRBJ1-5 | TRBV28 | TGTGCCAGCAGAAAACAGGGGAATCAGCCCCAGCATTTT | CASRKQGNQPQHF
few | TRBD1 | TRBJ2-4 | TRBV7-9 | TGTGCCAGCAGCATCGACAGGGGGCAGAAGTACTTC | CASSIDRGQKYF
. | TRBD2 | TRBJ2-5 | TRBV9 | TGTGCCAGCAGCGCCGGGACTAGCGGGACGGGCCAGACCCAGTACTTC | CASSAGTSGTGQTQYF
. | . | TRBJ2-5 | TRBV5-1 | TGCGCCAGCAGCACCGGGAGCATCAAAGAGACCCAGTACTTC | CASSTGSIKETQYF
. | . | TRBJ1-5 | TRBV6-2/TRBV6-3 | TGTGCCAGCAGTCAAGGACAGATCAATCAGCCCCAGCATTTT | CASSQGQINQPQHF
. | TRBD2 | TRBJ2-3 | TRBV14 | TGTGCCAGCAGCCAAGATTGGTCTAGCGGGAGGTCAGATACGCAGTATTTT | CASSQDWSSGRSDTQYF
. | TRBD1 | TRBJ2-1 | TRBV5-1 | TGCGCCAGCAGCTTAGGACAGGGGTTCTATGAGCAGTTCTTC | CASSLGQGFYEQFF
. | TRBD2 | TRBJ2-7 | TRBV28 | TGTGCCAGCAGTTTAGCTAGCGGGATATACGAGCAGTACTTC | CASSLASGIYEQYF
. | TRBD2 | TRBJ2-6 | TRBV19 | TGTGCCAGTAGTATGGGACTAGCGGGGGTCGGGGCCAACGTCCTGACTTTC | CASSMGLAGVGANVLTF
once | TRBD2 | TRBJ2-3 | TRBV5-6 | TGTGCCAGCAGCTTGGGACCCGGGGGGGTTAGCACAGATACGCAGTATTTT | CASSLGPGGVSTDTQYF
. | . | TRBJ1-4 | TRBV27 | TGTGCCAGCAGTGAAACGGACACGGTGAGGGAAAAACTGTTTTTT | CASSETDTVREKLFF
. | TRBD2 | TRBJ2-7 | TRBV13 | TGTGCCAGCAGTCCTGAGCCCTTAGCCGGGACTAGCGGGGGTGGGGGCTACGAGCAGTACTTC | CASSPEPLAGTSGGGGYEQYF
. | . | TRBJ1-1 | TRBV19 | TGTGCCAGTAGTATAAACCCCGACACTGAAGCTTTCTTT | CASSINPDTEAFF
. | . | TRBJ2-7 | TRBV3-1/TRBV3-2 | TGTGCCAGCAGCCAAGACGGACCAACCTACGAGCAGTACTTC | CASSQDGPTYEQYF
. | . | TRBJ2-4 | TRBV5-4 | TGTGCCAGCAGCTTAGATGGGGGCTCGGGAGCGCACATTCAGTACTTC | CASSLDGGSGAHIQYF
. | TRBD1 | TRBJ2-3 | TRBV5-6 | TGTGCCAGCACCGACTCGGGACAGGGGGGCACAGATACGCAGTATTTT | CASTDSGQGGTDTQYF
. | TRBD1 | TRBJ2-7 | TRBV11-3 | TGTGCCAGCAGCCACCGGAGGGACAGGCTGAGTGAGCAGTACTTC | CASSHRRDRLSEQYF
. | . | TRBJ1-5 | TRBV9 | TGTGCCAGCAGCGGCGGTAGCAATCAGCCCCAGCATTTT | CASSGGSNQPQHF
. | . | TRBJ2-3 | TRBV9 | TGTGCCAGCAGCGTAGGGGCTGGAAGGACAGATACGCAGTATTTT | CASSVGAGRTDTQYF
. | TRBD2 | TRBJ2-1 | TRBV6-5 | TGTGCCAGCAGTTCGCTTACTAGCGGGTTTTACAATGAGCAGTTCTTC | CASSSLTSGFYNEQFF
few | TRBD1 | TRBJ2-5 | TRBV25-1 | TGTGCCAGCAGTGAGGGCAGGGGGCCGGGAGAGACCCAGTACTTC | CASSEGRGPGETQYF
. | . | TRBJ1-2 | TRBV19 | TGTGCCAGTAGTATAGCGGGAAGCGCTAACTATGGCTACACCTTC | CASSIAGSANYGYTF
. | TRBD1 | TRBJ1-4 | TRBV7-9 | TGTGCCAGCAGCGCGTCAGGGGGACGGCGGTCAGAAGAAAAACTGTTTTTT | CASSASGGRRSEEKLFF
. | TRBD1 | TRBJ2-5 | TRBV28 | TGTGCCAGCAGTTTTTCATTTCCTCGGTTGACAGGGAACCAAGAGACCCAGTACTTC | CASSFSFPRLTGNQETQYF
. | . | TRBJ1-1 | TRBV28 | TGTGCCAGCAGGATATCGGGGGCGCCCCAAGCTTTCTTT | CASRISGAPQAFF
. | . | TRBJ2-7 | TRBV2 | TGTGCCAGCAGAACGGATTGGGACGAGCAGTACTTC | CASRTDWDEQYF
. | . | TRBJ1-2 | TRBV9 | TGTGCCAGCAGCCCCCCGGGCAGGGGAAGTGAAGGCTACACCTTC | CASSPPGRGSEGYTF
. | TRBD2 | TRBJ2-5 | TRBV10-3 | TGTGCCATCAGTAAAGGGTTAGCGGGGGATGGGGAGACCCAGTACTTC | CAISKGLAGDGETQYF
. | TRBD1 | TRBJ1-3 | TRBV6-5 | TGTGCCAGCCGGAAGGTCGGGACAGGGGGAAACACCATATATTTT | CASRKVGTGGNTIYF
. | . | TRBJ2-1 | TRBV11-3 | TGTGCCAGCAGCCCCCCGGGACACCTCTCCCATGAGCAGTTCTTC | CASSPPGHLSHEQFF